A selection of T cell receptor beta chains follows, all from one sample in a study of shared clonotypes between healthy human individuals. Generated by immunoSEQ multiplex PCR, the TCRdb table keeps only in-frame clones and is missing some. The sample includes about 690,000 clones, roughly 87% of them seen just once. The material sequenced was memory CD8+ T cells from PBMCs. Receptors originate from a young man in good health. Some clones in this sample may be carry-over from other donors' samples. CDR3s include the opening cysteine and the closing phenylalanine or tryptophan. The D gene is left open where the match is weak. Only some rows state a clone size, as once, few, many or a class for expanded clones.

v_call	j_call	clone_size	d_call	cdr3_nt	cdr3_aa
TRBV7-9	TRBJ2-6	-	-	TGTGCCAGCAGCTTAACGGGGGAATCAGGGGCCAACGTCCTGACTTTC	CASSLTGESGANVLTF
TRBV27	TRBJ2-2	-	TRBD2	TGTGCCAGCAGCTATAGCGGGTCTCCCGGGGAGCTGTTTTTT	CASSYSGSPGELFF
TRBV6-6	TRBJ2-1	-	TRBD2	TGTGCCAGCAGTTACCTAGGACTAGTCAATGAGCAGTTCTTC	CASSYLGLVNEQFF
TRBV27	TRBJ2-7	-	-	TGTGCCAGCAGTTTAGGAGAGACCTACGAGCAGTACTTC	CASSLGETYEQYF
TRBV9	TRBJ2-1	-	TRBD2	TGTGCCAGCAGCGCGAATCTAGCGGGAGGTAACAATGAGCAGTTCTTC	CASSANLAGGNNEQFF
TRBV4-3	TRBJ2-2	-	-	TGCGCCAGCAGCCAAGGGGTCCCGGGAACCGGGGAGCTGTTTTTT	CASSQGVPGTGELFF
TRBV7-8	TRBJ2-1	-	-	TGTGCCAGCAGCTTTCGTCAAGAGAGCTCCTACAATGAGCAGTTCTTC	CASSFRQESSYNEQFF
TRBV25-1	TRBJ2-1	once	TRBD2	TGTGCCAGCAGTGAAATGGCGGGAGGGTTCTACAATGAGCAGTTCTTC	CASSEMAGGFYNEQFF
TRBV29-1	TRBJ1-1	-	TRBD1	TGCAGCGTCCGACAGGGGGGGTGGCACACTGAAGCTTTCTTT	CSVRQGGWHTEAFF
TRBV7-8	TRBJ2-3	-	TRBD2	TGTGCCAGCAGCGTCGGACTAGCGGGAAACACAGATACGCAGTATTTT	CASSVGLAGNTDTQYF
TRBV28	TRBJ2-5	-	-	TGTGCCAGCAGTACCCGGGGGTGGGGAGAGACCCAGTACTTC	CASSTRGWGETQYF
TRBV19	TRBJ2-7	-	-	TGTGCCAGTAGTATCGGGGGGCGCCAGTACGAGCAGTACTTC	CASSIGGRQYEQYF
TRBV7-6	TRBJ2-7	-	-	TGTGCCAGCAGCTCTCTTTATAGAGGCTCGGGCGAGCAGTACTTC	CASSSLYRGSGEQYF
TRBV30	TRBJ1-6	-	-	TGTGCCTGGAGTGTCCCAGGGGCCTTTACTTATAATTCACCCCTCCACTTT	CAWSVPGAFTYNSPLHF
TRBV4-3	TRBJ1-5	-	TRBD1	TGCGCCAGCAGCCAAGATGGACAGGGGAATCAGCCCCAGCATTTT	CASSQDGQGNQPQHF
TRBV6-5	TRBJ2-7	-	-	TGTGCCAGCAGTACGCCCTACGAGCAGTACTTC	CASSTPYEQYF
TRBV9	TRBJ1-1	few	-	TGTGCCAGCAGCGTATCAGGTAACACTGAAGCTTTCTTT	CASSVSGNTEAFF
TRBV7-3	TRBJ2-7	-	-	TGTGCCAGCAGCTTAACTTCTAGCTACGAGCAGTACTTC	CASSLTSSYEQYF
TRBV11-2	TRBJ2-7	-	-	TGTGCCAGCAGCTTAGAGAGAGACTACGAGCAGTACTTC	CASSLERDYEQYF
TRBV28	TRBJ2-1	-	-	TGTGCCAGCAACCGCTGGGGTGAGCAGTTCTTC	CASNRWGEQFF
TRBV6-1	TRBJ2-7	-	-	TGTGCCAGCAGTGACCGGCCCCCGTACGAGCAGTACTTC	CASSDRPPYEQYF
TRBV19	TRBJ1-2	-	TRBD1	TGTGCCAGTAGTCCCCGGGACAGTAACTATGGCTACACCTTC	CASSPRDSNYGYTF
TRBV28	TRBJ1-2	-	TRBD1	TGTGCCAGCAGTTTAGGGACAGGGTGGAACTATGGCTACACCTTC	CASSLGTGWNYGYTF
TRBV5-4	TRBJ1-1	-	TRBD1	TGTGCCAGCAGCTCCGGGACAGCGAACACTGAAGCTTTCTTT	CASSSGTANTEAFF
TRBV27	TRBJ2-1	-	TRBD2	TGTGCCAGCAGTTTAGGGGGACTAAGGACCTACCATGAGCAGTTCTTC	CASSLGGLRTYHEQFF
TRBV28	TRBJ2-2	-	-	TGTGCCAGCACCCGGGTCCTAAACACCGGGGAGCTGTTTTTT	CASTRVLNTGELFF
TRBV27	TRBJ2-2	-	-	TGTGCCAGCAGTTTAGTCGGACTAAGCACCGGGGAGCTGTTTTTT	CASSLVGLSTGELFF
TRBV19	TRBJ2-7	-	TRBD2	TGTGCCAGTACCAACCGGGGCGGGAGAACCGAGCAGTACTTC	CASTNRGGRTEQYF
TRBV5-1	TRBJ2-1	-	TRBD1	TGCGCCAGCAGCTTGAGTCTTAGGACAGGGGGCAGGTACAATGAGCAGTTCTTC	CASSLSLRTGGRYNEQFF
TRBV9	TRBJ2-1	-	TRBD1	TGTGCCAGCAGCCCATCCGGGACAGGGGTTTTGGATGAGCAGTTCTTC	CASSPSGTGVLDEQFF
TRBV9	TRBJ2-7	-	-	TGTGCCAGCAGCGCCGGGGGCGACCAGGGGTCCTACGAGCAGTACTTC	CASSAGGDQGSYEQYF
TRBV6-6	TRBJ1-2	-	TRBD1	TGTGCCAGCAGGACAGGGAGAGATGGCTACACCTTC	CASRTGRDGYTF
TRBV11-2	TRBJ2-7	once	-	TGTGCCAGCAGACTAGGGAGGAGTTACGAGCAGTACTTC	CASRLGRSYEQYF
TRBV7-8	TRBJ1-4	-	TRBD1	TGTGCCAGCAGCTTAAAGGCAGGGGGGCAAGGGACCGCTAATGAAAAACTGTTTTTT	CASSLKAGGQGTANEKLFF
TRBV6-5	TRBJ1-4	-	TRBD1	TGTGCCAGCAGCCCCCTGGACAGGGAGGTTGAAAAACTGTTTTTT	CASSPLDREVEKLFF
TRBV7-3	TRBJ2-1	-	TRBD1	TGTGCCAGCAGCCCACGACAGGGGGTCTACAATGAGCAGTTCTTC	CASSPRQGVYNEQFF
TRBV14	TRBJ2-7	once	-	TGTGCCAGCAGCCAAGAAAACAGGGTGTACGAGCAGTACTTC	CASSQENRVYEQYF
TRBV5-5	TRBJ2-7	-	TRBD1	TGTGCCAGCAGCTTGCCGGGACAGGGGGGCTACGAGCAGTACTTC	CASSLPGQGGYEQYF
TRBV4-1	TRBJ2-7	few	TRBD1	TGCGCCAGCAGCCAAGTCGACCGGACAGGGGGGAACGAGCAGTACTTC	CASSQVDRTGGNEQYF
TRBV2	TRBJ1-1	-	-	TGTGCCGGGGGAGTTGGGGCTGGGAACACTGAAGCTTTCTTT	CAGGVGAGNTEAFF
TRBV11-3	TRBJ2-7	-	TRBD1	TGTGCCAGCAGCTTAGAGACAGGGATCACCTACGAGCAGTACTTC	CASSLETGITYEQYF
TRBV14	TRBJ1-4	once	TRBD1	TGTGCCAGCAGCCCTCCCGGGACAGGTCGGGAAAAACTGTTTTTT	CASSPPGTGREKLFF
TRBV9	TRBJ2-2	-	TRBD1	TGTGCCAGCCGACAGGGTGTGAACACCGGGGAGCTGTTTTTT	CASRQGVNTGELFF
TRBV6-1	TRBJ2-7	-	TRBD2	TGTGCCAGCAGTGAAGGGGCGGGAGGCCCCCCCTACGAGCAGTACTTC	CASSEGAGGPPYEQYF
TRBV6-5	TRBJ2-7	-	-	TGTGCCAGCAGCCCCCTCCGGGGCGGCTCCTACGAGCAGTACTTC	CASSPLRGGSYEQYF
TRBV5-5	TRBJ2-7	-	-	TGTGCCAGCAGCTTCCGGACTCAGACCTACGAGCAGTACTTC	CASSFRTQTYEQYF
TRBV28	TRBJ2-5	-	TRBD2	TGTGCCAGCAGCCTACCGATGCCCGACAGGGAACTAGCGGGAGGCCCACAAGAGACCCAGTACTTC	CASSLPMPDRELAGGPQETQYF
TRBV6-5	TRBJ1-5	-	-	TGTGCCAGCAGGACAGGAGATCAGCCCCAGCATTTT	CASRTGDQPQHF
TRBV6-6	TRBJ2-1	once	TRBD2	TGTGCCAGCAGTTACGGGCGGGGGGAAAACAATGAGCAGTTCTTC	CASSYGRGENNEQFF
TRBV29-1	TRBJ2-7	-	-	TGCAGCGTCCAGCAGGCCTACGAGCAGTACTTC	CSVQQAYEQYF
TRBV28	TRBJ1-2	-	-	TGTGCCAGCAGTCGGCCAGGGTTTTTGGACTATGGCTACACCTTC	CASSRPGFLDYGYTF
TRBV11-2	TRBJ2-2	-	-	TGTGCCAGCAGCTCGCGGGGGGAGCTGTTTTTT	CASSSRGELFF